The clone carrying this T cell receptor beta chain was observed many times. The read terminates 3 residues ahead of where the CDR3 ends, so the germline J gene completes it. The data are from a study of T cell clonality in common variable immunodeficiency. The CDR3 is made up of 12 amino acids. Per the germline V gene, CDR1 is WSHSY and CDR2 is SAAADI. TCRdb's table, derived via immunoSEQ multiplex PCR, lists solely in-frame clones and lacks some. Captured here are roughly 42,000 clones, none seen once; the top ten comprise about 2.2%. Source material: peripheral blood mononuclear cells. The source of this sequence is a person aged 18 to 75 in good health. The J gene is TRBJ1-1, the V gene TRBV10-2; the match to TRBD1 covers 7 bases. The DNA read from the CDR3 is TGCGCCAGCAGTGAGGTTAGGGGGCCG. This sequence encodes CASSEVRGP. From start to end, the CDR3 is CASSEVRGPAFF.